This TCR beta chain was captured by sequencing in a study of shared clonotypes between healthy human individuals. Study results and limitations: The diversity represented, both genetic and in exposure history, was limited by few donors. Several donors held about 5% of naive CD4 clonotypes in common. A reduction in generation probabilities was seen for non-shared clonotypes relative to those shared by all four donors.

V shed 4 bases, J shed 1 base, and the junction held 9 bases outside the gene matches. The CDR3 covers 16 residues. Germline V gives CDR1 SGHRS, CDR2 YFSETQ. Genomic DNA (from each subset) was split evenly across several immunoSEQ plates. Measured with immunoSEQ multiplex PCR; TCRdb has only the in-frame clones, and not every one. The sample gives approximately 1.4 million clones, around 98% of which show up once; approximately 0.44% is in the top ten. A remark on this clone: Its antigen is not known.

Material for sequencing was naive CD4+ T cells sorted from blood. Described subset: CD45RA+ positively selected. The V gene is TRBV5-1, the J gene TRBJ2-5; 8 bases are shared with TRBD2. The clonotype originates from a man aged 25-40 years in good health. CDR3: CASSPGSGSLQETQYF. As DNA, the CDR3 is TGCGCCAGCAGCCCGGGGAGCGGGAGCCTCCAAGAGACCCAGTACTTC.